These 20 T cell receptor beta chains came from one sample sequenced in a study of cytomegalovirus exposure and HLA in healthy donors (dated by TCRdb to about 2017). The protocol used for the library was the immunoSEQ multiplex PCR assay. For the multiplex PCR, a mixture combining 60 forward primers for TCR Vbeta segments and 13 reverse primers for TCR Jbeta segments was used. The table comes from immuneACCESS by way of TCRdb, which keeps in-frame sequences with V and J called. Part of the clones is missing from these tables; in studies checked, under half for an unresolved V gene and the rest for unknown reasons. The sample contains about 140,000 clones, 75% of them found a single time. The ten largest clones represent 11% of the sample. The specimen was PBMCs. These TCRs come from a man aged 18 to 35 in good health and CMV-seropositive.

The CDR3: CARRGTLNEQFF. The CDR3 nucleotides are TGTGCCAGACGGGGGACGCTTAATGAGCAGTTCTTC. V gene TRBV2 combines with J gene TRBJ2-1, with D possibly TRBD2 on 6 matching bases. The CDR3 consists of 12 residues. The V gene lost 9 bases and the J gene lost 7 bases, with 13 bases spanning the gap. Germline V CDR1 and CDR2: SNHLY, FYNNEI.

The chain recombines TRBV19 with TRBJ1-5; the D is unclear. The CDR3 sequence is 16 residues long. Germline loops: CDR1 LNHDA, CDR2 SQIVND (reference sequence). V lost 5 bases to trimming and J lost 2 bases, with 16 bases between them. The CDR3: CASSPPAGYGNQPQHF. Written as DNA, the CDR3 is TGTGCCAGTAGTCCCCCTGCGGGGTACGGCAATCAGCCCCAGCATTTT.

The rearrangement uses TRBV4-1 and TRBJ1-6; D is unresolved. CDR1 is MGHRA and CDR2 is YSYEKL in the germline V gene. V lost 0 bases and J 0 bases, leaving 12 bases between the germline ends. This CDR3 region has 18 residues. The CDR3 region has the DNA TGCGCCAGCAGCCAAGATCTGCGGGCGAGCTCCTATAATTCACCCCTCCACTTT. Its translation is CASSQDLRASSYNSPLHF.

The CDR3 DNA reads TGTGCCAGCAGTCGGGACAGAGGTGGAAACACCATATATTTT. Amino acids: CASSRDRGGNTIYF. The rearrangement links TRBV6-1 to TRBJ1-3; 7 positions match TRBD1. Germline assignment: CDR1 MNHNS and CDR2 SASEGT. V shed 5 bases and J 3 bases; nucleotides not matched to a gene: 4. The CDR3 has 14 residues.

The chain links TRBV29-1 to TRBJ2-7; D unresolved. Germline V CDR1 and CDR2: SQVTM, ANQGSEA. The germline V and J ends were trimmed by 0 bases and 9 bases, with 12 bases remaining between them. The CDR3 is 12 amino acids. CDR3 region: CSVEDITRRQYF. The CDR3, as DNA: TGCAGCGTTGAAGATATAACGAGGAGGCAGTACTTC.

J is TRBJ2-1 and V is TRBV2; TRBD2 aligns across 11 bases. The junction had 7 bases not matched to a gene; V was cut back by 3 bases and J by 15 bases. Per germline, CDR1 SNHLY and CDR2 FYNNEI. The CDR3 covers 13 residues. For the CDR3, the DNA is TGTGCCAGCAGTGAGTTAGCGGGAGGGCTTCCGTTCTTC. Its translation is CASSELAGGLPFF. The full variable domain, its missing parts supplied by reference TRBV2 and TRBJ2-1, is EPEVTQTPSHQVTQMGQEVILRCVPISNHLYFYWYRQILGQKVEFLVSFYNNEISEKSEIFDDQFSVERPDGSNFTLKIRSTKLEDSAMYFCASSELAGGLPFFGPGTRLTVL.

The rearrangement links TRBV18 to TRBJ2-5, with D tentatively TRBD2 (6 bases). The V end lost 6 bases, the J end lost 1 base, and 15 bases lay between the germline ends. The germline CDR1 and CDR2 sequences are KGHSH and LQKENI. The CDR3 is 15 residues long. The CDR3 region has the DNA TGTGCCAGCTCTAAAAGGGGAGGATTCCAAGAGACCCAGTACTTC. This codes for CASSKRGGFQETQYF.

This clone occurred a few times. The chain has TRBV30 and TRBJ2-6; TRBD1 agrees at 8 bases. The CDR3 extends over 15 amino acids. CDR1 is GTSNPN and CDR2 is SVGIG in the germline V gene (reference sequence). Trimming at V came to 2 bases and at J to 4 bases, leaving 4 bases not matched to a gene. The CDR3 region is CAWSKQGDGANVLTF. As DNA, the CDR3 is TGTGCCTGGAGTAAACAGGGGGACGGGGCCAACGTCCTGACTTTC.

The chain carries TRBV11-3 and TRBJ2-1; the match to TRBD1 covers 11 bases. CDR3 length: 15 amino acids. V gave up 8 bases and J gave up 5 bases; unmatched junction bases: 8. CDR1 is SGHNT and CDR2 is YENEEA in the germline V gene. The DNA for the CDR3 is TGTGCCAGCGAATCCGGGGACAGGGGGAACAATGAGCAGTTCTTC. Its protein is CASESGDRGNNEQFF.

The chain uses TRBV18 and TRBJ2-7; TRBD1 might be the D (6 bases). Germline V gene lookup returns CDR1 KGHSH and CDR2 LQKENI. Trimming shortened V by 8 bases and J by 2 bases, and 13 bases separated the two germline ends. CDR3 length: 13 amino acids. This CDR3 is CASLRDNAYEQYF. The DNA of the CDR3 is TGTGCCAGCCTCCGGGACAACGCCTACGAGCAGTACTTC.

This clone was counted a few times. The V and J genes are TRBV6-1 and TRBJ2-3, with 8 bases lining up with TRBD2. Per the germline V gene, CDR1 is MNHNS and CDR2 is SASEGT. The V and J ends lost 4 bases and 3 bases, in that order; junction bases with no gene match: 6. CDR3 length: 15 residues. The CDR3 loop reads CASSARSGSTDTQYF. The CDR3 DNA is TGTGCCAGCAGTGCCCGGAGCGGGAGTACAGATACGCAGTATTTT.

This clone was seen a single time. The chain joins TRBV19 to TRBJ1-4; TRBD1 agrees at 7 bases. Germline lookup yields CDR1 LNHDA and CDR2 SQIVND (reference sequence). The CDR3 contains 14 residues. Unmatched junction bases numbered 3, after V lost 2 bases and J lost 6 bases. The CDR3 spells CASSIYRGDEKLFF. The DNA for the CDR3 is TGTGCCAGTAGTATATACAGGGGTGATGAAAAACTGTTTTTT.

J is TRBJ2-7 and V is TRBV5-8; possible D gene TRBD1, 5 bases. This CDR3 region has 14 residues. Germline CDR1 and CDR2: SGHTS and YDEGEE. Trimming shortened V by 2 bases and J by 7 bases, and 16 bases separated the two germline ends. The CDR3 sequence: CASSLGQGVGEQYF. CDR3 nucleotides: TGTGCCAGCAGCTTAGGCCAGGGTGTCGGTGAGCAGTACTTC.

V is TRBV28 and J is TRBJ1-5; 9 bases are shared with TRBD1. CDR3 length: 15 residues. The trim removed 8 bases at V and 6 bases at J, leaving 11 bases unmatched. Germline CDR1 reads MDHEN; CDR2 reads SYDVKM. The CDR3 loop reads CASATGTGTIQPQHF. The CDR3 coding sequence is TGTGCCAGCGCTACCGGGACAGGGACAATTCAGCCCCAGCATTTT. Together with reference TRBV28 and TRBJ1-5, the CDR3 gives the full variable domain: DVKVTQSSRYLVKRTGEKVFLECVQDMDHENMFWYRQDPGLGLRLIYFSYDVKMKEKGDIPEGYSVSREKKERFSLILESASTNQTSMYLCASATGTGTIQPQHFGDGTRLSIL.

The chain uses TRBV19 and TRBJ1-2; maybe TRBD1 (5 bases). This CDR3 has 13 amino acids. V lost 5 bases to trimming and J lost 4 bases, with 11 bases between them. Germline lookup yields CDR1 LNHDA and CDR2 SQIVND (reference sequence). This CDR3 is CASSQQGSYGYTF. The CDR3 region has the DNA TGTGCCAGTAGTCAGCAGGGTAGCTATGGCTACACCTTC.

The genes are TRBV14 and TRBJ2-3; TRBD2 aligns across 7 bases. V was clipped by 4 bases and J by 6 bases; unmatched bases: 1. Germline V gene lookup returns CDR1 SGHDN and CDR2 FVKESK. This CDR3 comprises 12 residues. CDR3 region: CASSLSGDTQYF. CDR3 in DNA: TGTGCCAGCAGCCTTAGCGGGGATACGCAGTATTTT. The whole variable domain, remainder taken from reference TRBV14 and TRBJ2-3, is EAGVTQFPSHSVIEKGQTVTLRCDPISGHDNLYWYRRVMGKEIKFLLHFVKESKQDESGMPNNRFLAERTGGTYSTLKVQPAELEDSGVYFCASSLSGDTQYFGPGTRLTVL.

This clone has only a few counts. Here the CDR3 reads CSGAQPSTDTQYF. CDR3 DNA sequence: TGCAGCGGGGCCCAACCTAGCACAGATACGCAGTATTTT. The genes are TRBV29-1 and TRBJ2-3; no clear D. V lost 7 bases and J 0 bases, leaving 11 bases between the germline ends. Germline loops: CDR1 SQVTM, CDR2 ANQGSEA. CDR3 length: 13 residues.

V gene TRBV5-4 combines with J gene TRBJ2-7; TRBD1 aligns across 9 bases. V was pared by 2 bases and J by 1 base, with 7 bases of the junction left unmatched. The CDR3 has 16 residues. The germline CDR1 and CDR2 sequences are SGHNT and YYREEE (reference sequence). The CDR3, as DNA: TGTGCCAGCAGCTTTGGAGGGACAGGGAGTTCCTACGAGCAGTACTTC. Translating it yields CASSFGGTGSSYEQYF.

This chain uses TRBV30 with TRBJ1-2; a weak D match, TRBD1 (5 bases). The germline gives CDR1 GTSNPN, CDR2 SVGIG (reference sequence). V was shortened by 2 bases and J by 6 bases, with 10 bases between the two germline ends. This CDR3 is 12 amino acids long. CDR3 sequence: CAWSYRSNGYTF. DNA for the CDR3: TGTGCCTGGAGTTACAGGAGTAATGGCTACACCTTC.

The rearrangement joins TRBV12-5 to TRBJ1-2; possible D gene TRBD1, 6 bases. Germline V gives CDR1 LGHNT, CDR2 FRNRAP. The CDR3 covers 16 residues. V was shortened by 0 bases and J by 4 bases, with 15 bases between the two germline ends. The CDR3 DNA follows: TGTGCTAGTGGTTTGGTCACTCAGGGGATTGGCTATGGCTACACCTTC. Encoded protein: CASGLVTQGIGYGYTF.